This T cell receptor (beta chain) was observed in a study of T cells in Graves' hyperthyroidism and ophthalmopathy. TCR beta CDR3 regions were amplified from RNA transcripts. Researchers ran a first-round RT-PCR on the TCR CDR3 using the HTBI primer set. TCRdb itself ran the multiplex PCR reads through MiXCR, one entry per CDR3 protein. Seen here are more than 500,000 distinct CDR3 sequences, about 15% observed once, and the top ten hold roughly 4.3%. Looked up from germline, CDR1 is SEHNR and CDR2 is FQNEAQ (reference sequence). This CDR3 has 14 amino acids. Trimming left V 9 bases short and J 4 bases short, with 18 bases between. It was uncontrolled infection, other autoimmune disease, pregnancy or lactation that excluded patients. This clonotype was seen ten or more times.

The J gene is TRBJ2-5, the V gene TRBV7-9; tentatively, D is TRBD2 (6 bases). Sequenced input: blood. This clonotype was sampled from a woman aged 40-49 years with Graves' ophthalmopathy. CDR3 in DNA: TGTGCCAGTTCCCCGATCCTGGGGGGAGAGACCCAGTACTTC. This translates into CASSPILGGETQYF. The full variable domain, its missing parts supplied by reference TRBV7-9 and TRBJ2-5, is DTGVSQNPRHKITKRGQNVTFRCDPISEHNRLYWYRQTLGQGPEFLTYFQNEAQLEKSRLLSDRFSAERPKGSFSTLEIQRTEQGDSAMYLCASSPILGGETQYFGPGTRLLVL.